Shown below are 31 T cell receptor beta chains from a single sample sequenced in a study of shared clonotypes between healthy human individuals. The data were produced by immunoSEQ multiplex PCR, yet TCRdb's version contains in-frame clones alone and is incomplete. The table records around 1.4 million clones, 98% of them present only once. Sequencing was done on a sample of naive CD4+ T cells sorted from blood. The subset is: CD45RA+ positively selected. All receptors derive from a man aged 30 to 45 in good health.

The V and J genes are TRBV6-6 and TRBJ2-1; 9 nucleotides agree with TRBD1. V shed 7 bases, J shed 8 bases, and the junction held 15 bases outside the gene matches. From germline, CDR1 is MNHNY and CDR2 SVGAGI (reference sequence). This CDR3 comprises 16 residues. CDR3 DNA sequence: TGTGCCAGCACCACACCGGGACAGGGTGTCGTCCATGAGCAGTTCTTC. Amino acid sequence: CASTTPGQGVVHEQFF.

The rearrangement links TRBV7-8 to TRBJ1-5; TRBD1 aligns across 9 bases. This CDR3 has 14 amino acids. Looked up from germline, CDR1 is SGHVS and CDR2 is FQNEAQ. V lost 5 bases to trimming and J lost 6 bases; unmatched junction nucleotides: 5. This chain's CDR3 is CASSPDRGSQPQHF. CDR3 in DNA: TGTGCCAGCAGCCCGGACAGGGGATCTCAGCCCCAGCATTTT.

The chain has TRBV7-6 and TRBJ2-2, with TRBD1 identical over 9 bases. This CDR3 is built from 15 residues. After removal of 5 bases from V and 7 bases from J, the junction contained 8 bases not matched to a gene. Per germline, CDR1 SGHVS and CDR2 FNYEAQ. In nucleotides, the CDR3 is TGTGCCAGCAGCCCGGGGACAGGGTGGCTCGGGGAGCTGTTTTTT. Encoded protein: CASSPGTGWLGELFF.

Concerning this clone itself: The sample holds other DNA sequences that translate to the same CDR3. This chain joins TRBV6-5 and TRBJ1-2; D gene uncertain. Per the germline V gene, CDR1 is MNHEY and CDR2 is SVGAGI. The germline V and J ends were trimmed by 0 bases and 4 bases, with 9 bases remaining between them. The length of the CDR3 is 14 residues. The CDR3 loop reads CASSYSEVGYGYTF. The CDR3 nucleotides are TGTGCCAGCAGTTACTCGGAAGTGGGCTATGGCTACACCTTC.

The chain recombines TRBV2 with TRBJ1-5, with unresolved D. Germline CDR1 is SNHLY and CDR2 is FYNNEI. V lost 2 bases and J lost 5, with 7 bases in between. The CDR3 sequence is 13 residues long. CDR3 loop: CASSESGDQPQHF. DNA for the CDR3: TGTGCCAGCAGTGAAAGTGGGGATCAGCCCCAGCATTTT.

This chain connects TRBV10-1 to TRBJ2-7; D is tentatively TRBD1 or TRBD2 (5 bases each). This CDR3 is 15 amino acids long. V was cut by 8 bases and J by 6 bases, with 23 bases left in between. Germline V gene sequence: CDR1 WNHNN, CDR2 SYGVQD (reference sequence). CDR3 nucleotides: TGCGCCAGCCCTAGAAACCGGGGCCGACGGTGCGAGCAGTACTTC. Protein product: CASPRNRGRRCEQYF.

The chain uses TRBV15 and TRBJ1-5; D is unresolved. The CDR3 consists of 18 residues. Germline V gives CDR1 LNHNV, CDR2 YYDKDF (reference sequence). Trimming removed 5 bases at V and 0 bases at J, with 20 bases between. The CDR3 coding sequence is TGTGCCACCAGCCTCCGAGAGGCCGGAAGATATAGCAATCAGCCCCAGCATTTT. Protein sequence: CATSLREAGRYSNQPQHF. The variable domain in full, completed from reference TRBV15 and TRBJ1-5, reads DAMVIQNPRYQVTQFGKPVTLSCSQTLNHNVMYWYQQKSSQAPKLLFHYYDKDFNNEADTPDNFQSRRPNTSFCFLDIRSPGLGDTAMYLCATSLREAGRYSNQPQHFGDGTRLSIL.

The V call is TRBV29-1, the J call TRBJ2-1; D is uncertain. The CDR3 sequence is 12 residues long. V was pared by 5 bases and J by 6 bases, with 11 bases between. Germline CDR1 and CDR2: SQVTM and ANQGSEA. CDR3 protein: CSVSSPSNEQFF. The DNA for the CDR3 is TGCAGCGTTTCGAGCCCGTCCAATGAGCAGTTCTTC.

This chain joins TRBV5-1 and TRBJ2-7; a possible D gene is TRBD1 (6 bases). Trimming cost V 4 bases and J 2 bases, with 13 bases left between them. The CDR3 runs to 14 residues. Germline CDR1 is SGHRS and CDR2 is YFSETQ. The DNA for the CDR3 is TGCGCCAGCAGCCCAGGGGACGGACCCTACGAGCAGTACTTC. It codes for CASSPGDGPYEQYF.

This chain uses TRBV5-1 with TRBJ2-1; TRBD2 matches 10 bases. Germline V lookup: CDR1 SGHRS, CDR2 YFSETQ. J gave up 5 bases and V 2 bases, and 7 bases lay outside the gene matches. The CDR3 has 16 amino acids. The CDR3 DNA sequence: TGCGCCAGCAGCTTTCTAACTAGCGGGACGAACAATGAGCAGTTCTTC. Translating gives CASSFLTSGTNNEQFF.

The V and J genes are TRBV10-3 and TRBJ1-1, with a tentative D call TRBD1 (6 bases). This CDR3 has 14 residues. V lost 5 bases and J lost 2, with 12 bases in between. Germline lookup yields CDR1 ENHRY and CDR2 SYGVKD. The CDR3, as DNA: TGTGCCATCAGTCCACAGGGCTTCAACACTGAAGCTTTCTTT. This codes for CAISPQGFNTEAFF.

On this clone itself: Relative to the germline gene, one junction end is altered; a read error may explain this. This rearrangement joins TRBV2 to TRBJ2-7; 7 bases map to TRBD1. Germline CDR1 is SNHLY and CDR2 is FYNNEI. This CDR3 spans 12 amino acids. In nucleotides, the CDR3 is TGTGCCAGCAGGATGAACAGGGGCGAGCAATACTTC. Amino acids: CASRMNRGEQYF.

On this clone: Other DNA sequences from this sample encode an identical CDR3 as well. CDR3: CASSLGGRETQYF. The CDR3 bases are TGTGCCAGCAGCTTAGGCGGTCGCGAGACCCAGTACTTC. The chain has TRBV7-2 and TRBJ2-5; no clear D gene. The length of the CDR3 is 13 residues. The germline CDR1 and CDR2 sequences are SGHTA and FQGNSA. Trimming shortened V by 1 base and J by 5 bases, and 8 bases separated the two germline ends.

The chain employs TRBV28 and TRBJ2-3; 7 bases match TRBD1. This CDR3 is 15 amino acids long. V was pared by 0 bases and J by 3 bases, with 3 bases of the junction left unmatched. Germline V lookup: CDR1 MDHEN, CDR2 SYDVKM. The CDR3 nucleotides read TGTGCCAGCAGTTTATGGGAGACAGGGACAGATACGCAGTATTTT. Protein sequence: CASSLWETGTDTQYF.

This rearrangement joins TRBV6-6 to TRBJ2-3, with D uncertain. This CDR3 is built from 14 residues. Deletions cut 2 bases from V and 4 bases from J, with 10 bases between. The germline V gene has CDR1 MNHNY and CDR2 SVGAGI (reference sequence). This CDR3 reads CASSYPSSSDTQYF. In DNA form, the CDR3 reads TGTGCCAGCAGTTACCCCAGTAGCTCAGATACGCAGTATTTT.

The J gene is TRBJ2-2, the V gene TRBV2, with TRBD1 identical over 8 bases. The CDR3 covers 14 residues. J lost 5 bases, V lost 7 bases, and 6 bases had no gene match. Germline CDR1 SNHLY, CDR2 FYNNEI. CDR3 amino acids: CASKSDRVTGELFF. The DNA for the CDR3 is TGTGCCAGCAAATCGGACAGGGTTACCGGGGAGCTGTTTTTT.

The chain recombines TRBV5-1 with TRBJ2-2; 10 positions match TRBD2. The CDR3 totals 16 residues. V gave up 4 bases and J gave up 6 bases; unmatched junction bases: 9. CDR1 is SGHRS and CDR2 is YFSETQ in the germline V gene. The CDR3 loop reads CASSQRSGRASGELFF. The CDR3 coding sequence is TGCGCCAGCAGCCAAAGAAGCGGGAGGGCCTCCGGGGAGCTGTTTTTT.

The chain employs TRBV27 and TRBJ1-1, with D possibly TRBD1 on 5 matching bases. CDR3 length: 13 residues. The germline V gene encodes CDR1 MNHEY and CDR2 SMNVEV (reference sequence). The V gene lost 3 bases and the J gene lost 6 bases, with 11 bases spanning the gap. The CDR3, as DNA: TGTGCCAGCAGTTTCCCAGGGATAGCTGAAGCTTTCTTT. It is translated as CASSFPGIAEAFF.

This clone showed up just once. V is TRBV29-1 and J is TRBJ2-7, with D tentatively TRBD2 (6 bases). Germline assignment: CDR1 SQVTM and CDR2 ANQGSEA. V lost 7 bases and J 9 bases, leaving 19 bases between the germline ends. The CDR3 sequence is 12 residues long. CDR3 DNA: TGCAGCGCCTTGGGCGCGGGGACGGGGCAGTACTTC. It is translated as CSALGAGTGQYF.

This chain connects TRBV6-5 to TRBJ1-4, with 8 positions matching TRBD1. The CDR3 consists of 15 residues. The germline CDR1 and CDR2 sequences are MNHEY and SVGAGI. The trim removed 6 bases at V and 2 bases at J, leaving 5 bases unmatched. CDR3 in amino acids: CASSSWTGTNEKLFF. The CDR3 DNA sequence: TGTGCCAGCAGCTCATGGACAGGGACTAATGAAAAACTGTTTTTT.

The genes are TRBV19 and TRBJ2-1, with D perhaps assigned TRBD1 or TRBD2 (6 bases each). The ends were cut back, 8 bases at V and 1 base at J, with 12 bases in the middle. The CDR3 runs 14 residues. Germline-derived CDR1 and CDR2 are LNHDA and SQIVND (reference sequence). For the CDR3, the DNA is TGTGCCAGTTACAGGGACTCGTCCTACAATGAGCAGTTCTTC. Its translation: CASYRDSSYNEQFF.

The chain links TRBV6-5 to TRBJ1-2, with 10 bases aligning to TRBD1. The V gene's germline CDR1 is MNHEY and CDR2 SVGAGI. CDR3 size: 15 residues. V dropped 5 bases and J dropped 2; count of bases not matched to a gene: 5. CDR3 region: CASSGPGQGNYGYTF. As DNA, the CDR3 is TGTGCCAGCAGTGGCCCGGGACAGGGGAACTATGGCTACACCTTC.

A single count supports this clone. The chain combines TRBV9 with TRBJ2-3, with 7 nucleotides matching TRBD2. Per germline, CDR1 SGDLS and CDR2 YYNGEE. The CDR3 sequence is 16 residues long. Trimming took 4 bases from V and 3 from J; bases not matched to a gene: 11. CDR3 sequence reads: CASSQPGGSGTDTQYF. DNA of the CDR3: TGTGCCAGCAGCCAGCCTGGAGGTAGCGGGACAGATACGCAGTATTTT. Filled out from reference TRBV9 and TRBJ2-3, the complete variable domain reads DSGVTQTPKHLITATGQRVTLRCSPRSGDLSVYWYQQSLDQGLQFLIQYYNGEERAKGNILERFSAQQFPDLHSELNLSSLELGDSALYFCASSQPGGSGTDTQYFGPGTRLTVL.

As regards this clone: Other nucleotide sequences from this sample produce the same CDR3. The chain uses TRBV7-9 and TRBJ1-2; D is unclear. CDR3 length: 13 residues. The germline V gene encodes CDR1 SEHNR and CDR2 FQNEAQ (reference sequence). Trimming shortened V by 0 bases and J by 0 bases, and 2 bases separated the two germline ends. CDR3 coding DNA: TGTGCCAGCAGCTTAGCTGCTAACTATGGCTACACCTTC. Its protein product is CASSLAANYGYTF.

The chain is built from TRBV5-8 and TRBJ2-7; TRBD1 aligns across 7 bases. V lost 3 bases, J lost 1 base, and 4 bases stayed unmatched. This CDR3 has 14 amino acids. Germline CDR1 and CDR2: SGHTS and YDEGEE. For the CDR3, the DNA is TGTGCCAGCAGCTCCGCGACAGGGTCCTACGAGCAGTACTTC. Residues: CASSSATGSYEQYF.

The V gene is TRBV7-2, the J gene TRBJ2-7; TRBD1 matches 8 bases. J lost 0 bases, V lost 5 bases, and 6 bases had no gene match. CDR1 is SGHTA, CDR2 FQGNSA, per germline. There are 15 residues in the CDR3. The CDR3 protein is CASSLGTGVSYEQYF. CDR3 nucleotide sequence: TGTGCCAGCAGCCTCGGGACAGGCGTCTCCTACGAGCAGTACTTC.

CDR3 coding DNA: TGCGCCAGCATCTTAGTAGCGGGAGGGCCCACAGATACGCAGTATTTT. Amino acids: CASILVAGGPTDTQYF. This chain links TRBV10-2 with TRBJ2-3; 11 bases match TRBD2. Germline CDR1 and CDR2: WSHSY and SAAADI. Trimming removed 7 bases from V and 2 bases from J; junction bases left unmatched: 8. The CDR3 extends over 16 amino acids.

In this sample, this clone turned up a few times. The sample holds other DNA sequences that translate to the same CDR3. The CDR3 is CASSPRQNEKLFF. DNA for the CDR3: TGTGCCAGCTCACCTCGACAGAATGAAAAACTGTTTTTT. The chain has TRBV18 and TRBJ1-4, with D maybe TRBD1 (5 bases). Germline values: CDR1 KGHSH, CDR2 LQKENI. V lost 3 bases and J 5 bases, leaving 7 bases between the germline ends. CDR3 size: 13 residues.

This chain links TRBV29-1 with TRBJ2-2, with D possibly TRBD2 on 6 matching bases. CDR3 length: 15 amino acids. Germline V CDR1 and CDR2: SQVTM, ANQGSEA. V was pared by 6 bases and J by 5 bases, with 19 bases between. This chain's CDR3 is CSVFSGSGGTGELFF. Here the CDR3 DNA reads TGCAGCGTCTTTAGCGGTTCCGGCGGAACCGGGGAGCTGTTTTTT.

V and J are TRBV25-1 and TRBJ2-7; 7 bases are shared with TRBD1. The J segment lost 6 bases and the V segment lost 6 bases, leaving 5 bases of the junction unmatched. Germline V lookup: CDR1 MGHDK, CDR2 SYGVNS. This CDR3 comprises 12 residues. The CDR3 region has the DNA TGTGCCAGCAGCGGTTCAGGGGGCGAGCAGTACTTC. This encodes CASSGSGGEQYF.

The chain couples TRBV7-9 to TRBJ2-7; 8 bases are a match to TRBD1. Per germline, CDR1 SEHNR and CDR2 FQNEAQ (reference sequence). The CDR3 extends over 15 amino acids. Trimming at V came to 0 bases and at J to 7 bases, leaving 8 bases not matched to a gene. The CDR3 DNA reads TGTGCCAGCAGCTTAGCGGCAGGGGGCTTGGGGGAGCAGTACTTC. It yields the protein CASSLAAGGLGEQYF.